What follows is one T cell receptor (beta chain) and its context. Its antigen is still unknown. Within one base of it there is no much larger clone, and no base qualities were kept. TCRbeta CDR3 regions were sequenced with the immunoSEQ Assay. After extraction, genomic DNA underwent amplification by bias-controlled multiplex PCR, followed by high-throughput sequencing. The paper's processing steps were these. To quantify the absolute abundance of every unique TCRbeta CDR3 region, sequences were collapsed and filtered. T cell fraction was estimated by normalizing TCRbeta template counts to usable DNA, with usable DNA measured through amplification of reference genes found in all nucleated cells. Repertoire TCRs were annotated as SARS-CoV-2-specific by exact matching of V gene, CDR3 amino acid sequence and J gene to a known reactive TCR set. MIRA supplied the reference SARS-CoV-2 TCR set, which was filtered for enrichment in COVID-19-positive ImmuneCODE repertoires so that public or cross-reactive TCRs were removed. Using the MIRA antigens, annotated TCRs were further analysed by specific ORF or by position within an ORF. Depth was the summed frequency of annotated unique rearrangements, while breadth was defined as annotated unique rearrangements over total unique productive rearrangements. Group comparisons of TCR breadth used two-sided Wilcoxon rank-sum tests. TCRdb holds this immuneACCESS table with in-frame rearrangements only. Some clones are missing; in checked studies, unresolved V genes explain under half, and the rest has no known cause. That table is the source of V, J and clone size, and D and trimming were worked out from the DNA. This sample has hundreds of thousands of clones in its table, and roughly 89% of those were observed once. Over 2.5% of the sample is held by the ten biggest clonotypes.

What this sample's treatment or condition label stands for: 15 to 20 received Ad26.COV2.S at low or high dose, single or two shots; 5 received placebo; per-sample allocation not given. For vaccine and placebo recipients, repertoires were sequenced using samples collected on day 63 after the first injection. Cohort 1b enrolled some 25 adults aged 18-55 years at a single site in Boston, USA, between 29 July and 7 August 2020. Ad26.COV2.S was a replication-incompetent adenovirus type 26 vector expressing a prefusion-stabilized SARS-CoV-2 spike protein from the original Wuhan strain. The record originates from a study of Ad26.COV2.S vaccination and SARS-CoV-2 variants listed by TCRdb under 2021. About the full investigation: Vaccine-arm donors were drawn from COV1001, a multicentre, randomized, double-blind, placebo-controlled phase I-IIa trial of Ad26.COV2.S in healthy adults. Participants in the trial were split at random into five groups of five each, receiving low-dose or high-dose Ad26.COV2.S once or twice, or else placebo on both occasions. Investigators did not know the trial group allocation while performing experiments and assessing outcomes. Sequencing of the TCRbeta repertoire served to evaluate the specificity and breadth of SARS-CoV-2-reactive T cell receptors following Ad26.COV2.S vaccination. A total of around 32 samples were included in the TCR-sequenced set, comprising 19 Ad26.COV2.S vaccine recipients, 5 placebo recipients and 8 SARS-CoV-2 convalescent individuals. Ad26.COV2.S was given intramuscularly at 5x10^10 or 1x10^11 viral particles, as a single shot or as two shots 56 days apart.

The paper as a whole reports these results and caveats: The authors noted that total T cell responses may have been underestimated by the TCR breadth and depth analyses. Comparable non-spike TCR breadth was observed between vaccine and placebo recipients, consistent with only spike being contained in the vaccine. After vaccination, spike-specific CD8+ and CD4+ T cell responses were reported to show substantial breadth. The study was not powered for comparison of responses between vaccine doses or regimens. Ad26.COV2.S recipients had higher spike-specific TCR breadth than placebo recipients (P = 0.0014).

This sequence originates from a person between 18 and 60 years old who received the Ad26.COV2.S COVID-19 vaccine or a placebo. The sequences come from peripheral blood, collected in a trial of Ad26.COV2.S vaccine versus placebo.

For the CDR3, the sequence is CASSYTNYNEQFF. The DNA is as follows: TGTGCCAGCAGCTATACGAACTACAATGAGCAGTTCTTC. This receptor chain uses TRBV7-3 and TRBJ2-1; the D gene cannot be resolved reliably. The CDR3 contains 13 residues, cysteine and phenylalanine counted. Just CDR3 DNA is preserved here, 39 bases in frame from base 1. CDR1 SGHTA and CDR2 FQGTGA were looked up in the germline V gene. V is shortened by 4 bases, J by 3 bases, and the region joining them spans 7 bases.